These 23 T cell receptor beta chains were sequenced from one sample in a study of response to subunit inactivated influenza vaccine. A single record per CDR3 protein comes from TCRdb applying MiXCR to the RT-PCR reads. Of about 830,000 distinct CDR3 sequences in the sample, about 18% were seen once. Sample: PBMCs from blood, taken roughly 5 days after vaccination. The receptors were sampled from a middle-aged man who received an inactivated influenza vaccine.

The chain links TRBV5-6 to TRBJ1-5, with 7 bases matching TRBD1. CDR1 SGHDT and CDR2 YYEEEE come from the germline V gene. V dropped 2 bases and J dropped 0; count of bases not matched to a gene: 5. The CDR3 loop spans 16 amino acids. CDR3 nucleotides: TGTGCCAGCAGCTTCGGGACAGCTTTTAGCAATCAGCCCCAGCATTTT. Residues: CASSFGTAFSNQPQHF.

There are many counts of this clonotype. The chain recombines TRBV12-3 or TRBV12-4 with TRBJ2-1; 7 nucleotides line up with TRBD2. The CDR3 length is 17 residues. V shed 6 bases and J 4 bases; nucleotides not matched to a gene: 15. The CDR3 reads CASSRDSGGLWYNEQFF. The CDR3 nucleotides are TGTGCCAGCAGCCGGGATTCGGGGGGACTTTGGTACAATGAGCAGTTCTTC.

The chain combines TRBV20-1 with TRBJ1-1; D remains ambiguous. This CDR3 is built from 12 residues. Per germline, CDR1 DFQATT and CDR2 SNEGSKA (reference sequence). Trimming cost V 3 bases and J 1 base, with 6 bases left between them. The CDR3, as DNA: TGCAGTGCTAGGGTCGGGAACACTGAAGCTTTCTTT. Translated: CSARVGNTEAFF.

The chain joins TRBV7-8 to TRBJ1-1; a possible D gene is TRBD1 (6 bases). This CDR3 is 13 amino acids long. CDR1 and CDR2 (germline): SGHVS, FQNEAQ. Trimming removed 5 bases from V and 6 bases from J, with 13 bases in between. The CDR3 DNA reads TGTGCCAGCAGCGCACAGGGATTGTCTGAAGCTTTCTTT. Translated: CASSAQGLSEAFF.

The CDR3 DNA reads TGTGCCAGCAGCCAAGACAGTCGTTCACCCCTCCACTTT. Residues: CASSQDSRSPLHF. The chain joins TRBV3-1 to TRBJ1-6; no firm D call. V lost 0 bases to trimming and J lost 9 bases, with 6 bases between them. This CDR3 is 13 amino acids long. Germline CDR1 is LGHDT and CDR2 is YNNKEL (reference sequence).

This clonotype was counted at least ten times. The chain employs TRBV7-2 and TRBJ2-1; 11 bases are shared with TRBD2. The CDR3 spans 12 residues. CDR1 SGHTA and CDR2 FQGNSA come from the germline V gene. V was clipped by 5 bases and J by 10 bases; unmatched bases: 1. CDR3 in amino acids: CASSRTSGEQFF. Written as DNA, the CDR3 is TGTGCCAGCAGCCGGACTAGCGGGGAGCAGTTCTTC.

The CDR3: CASSPRKGYEKLFF. The CDR3 DNA follows: TGTGCCAGCAGCCCCCGGAAGGGCTATGAAAAACTGTTTTTT. The rearrangement joins TRBV5-5 to TRBJ1-4; D unresolved. Looked up from germline, CDR1 is SGHKS and CDR2 is YYEKEE (reference sequence). This CDR3 is 14 amino acids long. The V end was cut by 4 bases, the J end by 6 bases, with 13 bases between.

This clonotype was counted at least ten times. The V gene is TRBV7-2, the J gene TRBJ1-2; the D gene is possibly TRBD1 (6 bases). The CDR3 sequence is 17 residues long. Germline V gene sequence: CDR1 SGHTA, CDR2 FQGNSA. V lost 2 bases and J lost 0, with 16 bases in between. CDR3 amino acids: CASSLSFGQTTNYGYTF. DNA of the CDR3: TGTGCCAGCAGCTTAAGTTTTGGACAGACAACTAACTATGGCTACACCTTC.

The chain links TRBV4-3 to TRBJ1-3; TRBD1 aligns across 12 bases. CDR1 LGHNA and CDR2 YSLEER come from the germline V gene. The CDR3 spans 15 residues. The V gene end was trimmed by 4 bases and the J gene end by 4 bases; junction bases not matched to a gene: 2. Written as DNA, the CDR3 is TGCGCCAGCAGCCGAGGGACAGGGGGCGGAAACACCATATATTTT. Its protein is CASSRGTGGGNTIYF.

The V call is TRBV7-6, the J call TRBJ2-5; no clear D gene. This CDR3 is built from 16 residues. The ends were cut back, 2 bases at V and 5 bases at J, with 18 bases in the middle. Germline assignment: CDR1 SGHVS and CDR2 FNYEAQ. Here the CDR3 DNA reads TGTGCCAGCAGCTTAACGCCCCGGGTCTCTGGGGAGACCCAGTACTTC. The encoded protein is CASSLTPRVSGETQYF.

V usage is TRBV4-3 and J usage is TRBJ2-2, with 11 bases aligning to TRBD2. CDR1 and CDR2 (germline): LGHNA, YSLEER. The CDR3 runs to 18 residues. Trimming removed 1 base from V and 3 bases from J; junction bases left unmatched: 7. The CDR3 loop reads CASSQGVGLAGYTGELFF. The CDR3, as DNA: TGCGCCAGCAGCCAAGGCGTCGGACTAGCGGGCTACACCGGGGAGCTGTTTTTT.

This clonotype appeared a few times. V is TRBV20-1 and J is TRBJ2-2; D may match TRBD1 or TRBD2 (5 bases each). CDR3 length: 14 residues. V dropped 6 bases and J dropped 4 bases, with 15 bases sitting between them. The germline V gene has CDR1 DFQATT and CDR2 SNEGSKA (reference sequence). Here the CDR3 DNA reads TGCAGTGCAAATTCCGGGACGGCCACCGGGGAGCTGTTTTTT. Amino acid sequence: CSANSGTATGELFF.

This clonotype turned up a few times. The chain recombines TRBV9 with TRBJ1-6; 10 bases agree with TRBD1. Germline assignment: CDR1 SGDLS and CDR2 YYNGEE. CDR3 size: 15 residues. Trimming cost V 3 bases and J 8 bases; bases outside gene matches: 5. The CDR3 DNA is TGTGCCAGCAGCGCCCTCGGGACAGGGGATTCACCCCTCCACTTT. Protein product: CASSALGTGDSPLHF.

The sample holds a few counts of this clonotype. V usage is TRBV5-1 and J usage is TRBJ2-3, with 11 nucleotides matching TRBD1. The V segment lost 4 bases and the J segment 5 bases; nucleotides outside the gene matches: 9. The CDR3 is 16 residues long. Germline V gene data show CDR1 as SGHRS and CDR2 as YFSETQ. The CDR3 sequence: CASSVIGQGAGDTQYF. DNA for the CDR3: TGCGCCAGCAGCGTTATAGGACAGGGGGCCGGAGATACGCAGTATTTT.

This chain connects TRBV27 to TRBJ2-5; TRBD1 agrees at 10 bases. The CDR3 consists of 15 residues. Losses at the gene ends were 5 bases for V and 5 bases for J; bases not matched to a gene: 8. The germline CDR1 and CDR2 sequences are MNHEY and SMNVEV (reference sequence). Written as DNA, the CDR3 is TGTGCCAGCAGTACGGGACAGGGGCCGTTTGAGACCCAGTACTTC. Amino acid sequence: CASSTGQGPFETQYF.

The V gene is TRBV6-2 or TRBV6-3, the J gene TRBJ2-7; 9 bases fit TRBD2. After removal of 7 bases from V and 5 bases from J, the junction contained 9 bases not matched to a gene. The CDR3 consists of 14 residues. Germline V gene sequence: CDR1 MNHEY, CDR2 SVGEGT. The CDR3 region is CASTLAGGPNEQYF. Here the CDR3 DNA reads TGTGCCAGCACCCTTGCGGGAGGGCCCAACGAGCAGTACTTC.

This clonotype showed up many times. The chain joins TRBV7-9 to TRBJ2-1, with D uncertain. The length of the CDR3 is 14 residues. The germline V gene has CDR1 SEHNR and CDR2 FQNEAQ (reference sequence). V was shortened by 5 bases and J by 4 bases, with 12 bases between the two germline ends. CDR3 in amino acids: CASSLDGGYNEQFF. The CDR3 DNA sequence: TGTGCCAGCAGCCTAGACGGTGGATACAATGAGCAGTTCTTC.

V and J are TRBV29-1 and TRBJ1-1; D unresolved. The CDR3 is made up of 12 amino acids. The germline CDR1 and CDR2 sequences are SQVTM and ANQGSEA. V gave up 7 bases and J gave up 4 bases, with 13 bases separating them. The chain's CDR3 is CSGTVFSTEAFF. CDR3 nucleotides: TGCAGCGGAACAGTATTTAGCACTGAAGCTTTCTTT.

The genes are TRBV6-1 and TRBJ2-1; perhaps TRBD2 as D (5 bases). The CDR3 covers 15 residues. Per the germline V gene, CDR1 is MNHNS and CDR2 is SASEGT. The germline V and J ends were trimmed by 3 bases and 7 bases, with 16 bases remaining between them. The CDR3 DNA reads TGTGCCAGCAGTGAGTTCCGTGTGCGGGCGAATGAGCAGTTCTTC. Translated, it gives CASSEFRVRANEQFF.

The genes are TRBV11-2 and TRBJ2-3; 8 bases are a match to TRBD2. V trimming: 2 bases; J trimming: 0 bases; junction bases outside the gene matches: 10. Germline CDR1 SGHAT, CDR2 FQNNGV. The CDR3 is made up of 18 amino acids. The DNA of the CDR3 is TGTGCCAGCAGCTTATTCTCAGCGGGAGTAGCCAGCACAGATACGCAGTATTTT. This sequence encodes CASSLFSAGVASTDTQYF.

The chain couples TRBV10-3 to TRBJ2-3; possibly TRBD1 for D (6 bases). V lost 7 bases to trimming and J lost 2 bases, with 13 bases between them. The CDR3 totals 14 residues. CDR1 is ENHRY, CDR2 SYGVKD, per germline. CDR3 amino acids: CAIKGHRYTDTQYF. CDR3 DNA sequence: TGTGCCATCAAGGGACACCGATACACAGATACGCAGTATTTT.

The rearrangement joins TRBV4-2 to TRBJ2-3; D perhaps matches TRBD2 (6 bases). Germline V gene lookup returns CDR1 LGHNA and CDR2 YNFKEQ. This CDR3 contains 14 residues. The V gene lost 4 bases and the J gene lost 4 bases, with 12 bases spanning the gap. The CDR3: CASSRTSGADTQYF. For the CDR3, the DNA is TGTGCCAGCAGCCGGACTTCGGGGGCAGATACGCAGTATTTT.

This clonotype was counted between two and nine times. This chain connects TRBV20-1 to TRBJ2-7, with D perhaps given as TRBD1 or TRBD2 (5 bases each). The ends were cut back, 1 base at V and 5 bases at J, with 15 bases in the middle. The length of the CDR3 is 14 residues. Germline CDR1 reads DFQATT; CDR2 reads SNEGSKA (reference sequence). The CDR3 spells CSARGWGSKNEQYF. CDR3 nucleotide sequence: TGCAGTGCTAGAGGTTGGGGGAGTAAGAACGAGCAGTACTTC.